The clone carrying this T cell receptor (beta chain) was counted at least ten times. The CDR3 has 13 residues. CDR1 DFQATT and CDR2 SNEGSKA come from the germline V gene (reference sequence). J was trimmed by 5 bases and V by 5 bases; bases with no gene match: 7. The data derive from a study of T-cell reconstitution after alpha-beta-depleted transplantation in children. Preparation of the TCRbeta library used unique molecular identifiers. MiXCR, applied by TCRdb to the PCR reads, yields one record per CDR3 protein. This sample carries roughly 220,000 distinct CDR3 sequences, about 8.8% of them seen once, and the ten largest clones take approximately 5.4%.

The chain is built from TRBV20-1 and TRBJ2-5, with 8 positions matching TRBD1. This receptor was obtained from a human donor who donated a stem cell graft to a child with SCID. The material was PBMCs from the stem cell graft donor, obtained from the stem cell graft. The CDR3 sequence is CSALTGGRETQYF. CDR3 sequence (DNA): TGCAGTGCTCTCACAGGGGGACGGGAGACCCAGTACTTC.